The clone carrying this T cell receptor beta chain has only a few counts. This CDR3 region has 16 residues. Germline V lookup: CDR1 SGHRS, CDR2 YFSETQ. V lost 0 bases, J lost 0 bases, and 13 bases lay in between. One entry per CDR3 protein, called by TCRdb with MiXCR from the RT-PCR reads. The table shows about 680,000 distinct CDR3 sequences, with over 12% occurring only once. Sequenced input: memory CD4+ T cells from blood. V is TRBV5-1 and J is TRBJ2-7; D is unresolved. The TCR originated in a female donor in good health, serving as a healthy control. CDR3: CASSLEGQTVSYEQYF. In DNA form, the CDR3 reads TGCGCCAGCAGCTTGGAGGGCCAGACGGTCTCCTACGAGCAGTACTTC.